The TCR beta chain under discussion was sequenced for a study of PD-L1 blockade in urothelial cancer. Study at large: Twenty-five of the 29 patients were men with bladder-origin urothelial cancer. At 3 weeks (second dose) and 6 weeks after starting treatment, blood was analyzed. Blood samples had a median of 141,255 T cells.

TCRdb keeps only in-frame clones here, not all; method: immunoSEQ multiplex PCR. The sample includes 46,000 or so clones, roughly 85% of them seen just once. The CDR3 covers 13 residues. Trimming removed 9 bases from V and 4 bases from J; junction bases left unmatched: 7. The germline CDR1 and CDR2 sequences are SEHNR and FQNEAQ (reference sequence). The specimen comprised PBMCs, sampled around atezolizumab (anti-PD-L1) treatment. This sequence joins TRBV7-9 and TRBJ1-1, with 8 nucleotides matching TRBD1. This clonotype was obtained from a man aged 55 to 70 with urothelial cancer. Written as DNA, the CDR3 is TGTGCCAGTACCGGGACAGGAGCCACTGAAGCTTTCTTT. This sequence encodes CASTGTGATEAFF.